This T cell receptor (beta chain) stems from a study of vaccination and CD4 T cells after COVID-19. With V trimmed by 4 bases and J by 10 bases, 11 bases remained unmatched. CDR1 and CDR2 from the germline V gene are MDHEN and SYDVKM. The CDR3 contains 14 residues. Study-wide points: The median number of SARS-CoV-2-reactive clonotypes increased from roughly 21 to 40, a change that did not reach significance.

Sequence data for DNA of cultured CD4+ T cells were generated by the Oncomine TCR Beta short-read assay. After culture, CD4+ T cells served as the source for genomic DNA extraction. TCRdb ran MiXCR on the PCR reads and lists one entry per CDR3 protein. The sample records 19,000 or so distinct CDR3 sequences, about four fifths being singletons. A note on this clonotype: Antigen: not known.

Treatment here: roughly nine-day PBMC culture with coronavirus spike peptide pools or control peptides (ViraFEST assay). The absence of any prior SARS-CoV-2 infection in healthy vaccine recipients was confirmed by nucleocapsid antibody tests that came back negative both before and after vaccination. Fresh medium (containing IL-2) replaced half the medium on days 3 and 7. The receptor comes from a human donor who received a COVID-19 vaccine. The source was CD4+ T cells from blood, cultured in vitro, collected after SARS-CoV-2 vaccination. The chain joins TRBV28 to TRBJ1-1, with 8 positions matching TRBD1. CDR3 nucleotide sequence: TGTGCCAGCAGTTCTCGTCGAGACCAGGGGGCAGCTTTCTTT. Translating gives CASSSRRDQGAAFF. The full variable domain, its missing parts supplied by reference TRBV28 and TRBJ1-1, is DVKVTQSSRYLVKRTGEKVFLECVQDMDHENMFWYRQDPGLGLRLIYFSYDVKMKEKGDIPEGYSVSREKKERFSLILESASTNQTSMYLCASSSRRDQGAAFFGQGTRLTVV.